The clone carrying this T cell receptor (beta chain) was counted many times. This sample is part of a study of blood T cells in healthy people across ages. Using a J-beta primer mix together with a sample-barcoded 5' primer, a second PCR was run for about 7 to 12 cycles. TCRdb independently ran MiXCR on the 5' RACE reads; one entry per CDR3 protein. The repertoire has 650,000 to 700,000 distinct CDR3 sequences, around 32% of them found once; the top ten carry roughly 15%. Source material: blood. The clonotype comes from a woman of 80 years or more in good health.

The CDR3 DNA is TGTGCCAGCAGCCACCTGGGGGCCATGGGAGCTAACTATGGCTACACCTTC. Translated: CASSHLGAMGANYGYTF. The V and J genes are TRBV7-2 and TRBJ1-2; D possibly corresponds to TRBD1 (6 bases). The CDR3 is 17 residues long. The germline V and J ends were trimmed by 5 bases and 0 bases, with 19 bases remaining between them. Germline CDR1 reads SGHTA; CDR2 reads FQGNSA.